The TCR beta chain under discussion was sequenced for a study of neurological immune-mediated disorders. TCRdb re-called the 5' RACE reads through MiXCR, storing one row per CDR3 protein. This table has about 120,000 distinct CDR3 sequences, 3% to 3.5% appearing once. Germline V gene data show CDR1 as SGHVS and CDR2 as FQNEAQ. CDR3 length: 19 residues. V shed 5 bases, J shed 0 bases, and the junction held 16 bases outside the gene matches. This clonotype was seen ten or more times. The V gene is TRBV7-8, the J gene TRBJ2-1; 7 bases map to TRBD1. The sample consisted of PBMCs. The TCR sequence derives from a woman under 40 with multiple sclerosis. CDR3 DNA sequence: TGTGCCAGCAGCCCCCTACTGGGACAGATAGATAGCTCCTACAATGAGCAGTTCTTC. It encodes CASSPLLGQIDSSYNEQFF.